Reported below is one T cell receptor (beta chain). This sample was taken from a study of blood T cell repertoires in COVID-19. Using immunoSEQ multiplex PCR, the repertoire was profiled, and TCRdb retains in-frame clones only, with some absent. The table has about 55,000 clones, just over 90% seen once; the top ten hold approximately 6.2%. The germline V gene has CDR1 SGHDN and CDR2 FVKESK. With 1 base removed from V and 6 bases from J, the gap between germline ends came to 9 bases. This CDR3 contains 13 residues. This clonotype originated in a man aged 35-49 years with acute or convalescent COVID-19. Sample: peripheral blood. J is TRBJ1-2 and V is TRBV14, with a tentative D call TRBD1 (6 bases). The CDR3 bases are TGTGCCAGCAGCCAAGCTGGGGGCAATGGCTACACCTTC. Translating it yields CASSQAGGNGYTF.